This TCR beta chain appears in the sequencing data of a study of cytomegalovirus exposure and HLA in healthy donors. It was with 60 Vbeta and 13 Jbeta primers that the PCR ran. Sequencing was performed with immunoSEQ multiplex PCR; in TCRdb, only in-frame clones are kept and a portion is missing. Among about 140,000 clones listed, more than 75% were seen once. Healthy bone marrow donors made up the cohort. The CDR3 contains 15 residues. The V end was cut by 6 bases, the J end by 2 bases, with 14 bases between. Germline CDR1 is WNHNN and CDR2 is SYGVQD (reference sequence). The sequenced material came from PBMCs. This chain links TRBV10-1 with TRBJ2-4; D ambiguous. This receptor was identified in a man aged 35 to 55 in good health and CMV-seronegative. In DNA, the CDR3 is TGCGCCAGCAGCCGGGTGGATGCGTCCAAAAACATTCAGTACTTC. The encoded protein is CASSRVDASKNIQYF.